Sequencing of this T cell receptor beta chain was carried out in a study of T cell repertoires in ileal Crohn's disease. The wider study: Operated complications were stricturing disease (approximately 60%) and penetrating disease (roughly 39%).

The CDR3 has 17 amino acids. With 5 bases removed from V and 2 bases from J, the gap between germline ends came to 18 bases. Germline V gene data show CDR1 as SGHAT and CDR2 as FQDESV (reference sequence). The table came from immunoSEQ multiplex PCR; TCRdb's copy has only in-frame clones and leaves some out. This sample has about 14,000 clones; 70% to 85% occur once, and the top ten carry about 6%. This clone occurred once. The specimen was ileal tissue. The clonotype comes from an adult with Crohn's disease. The rearrangement joins TRBV11-1 to TRBJ2-2; D is ambiguous. Here the CDR3 reads CASSAKILTVNTGELFF. The CDR3, as DNA: TGTGCCAGCAGCGCTAAGATCCTAACAGTAAACACCGGGGAGCTGTTTTTT.